This T cell receptor (beta chain) was obtained from a study of blood T cell repertoires in COVID-19. Study details: Samples taken during acute and convalescent COVID-19 were collected in the United States, Italy and Spain. The analysed material was cDNA or gDNA that came from T cells, B-cell-depleted T cells, or PBMCs.

Germline V CDR1 and CDR2: SGHNT, YYREEE (reference sequence). The CDR3 is 16 residues long. J was trimmed by 8 bases and V by 4 bases; bases with no gene match: 12. Original processing methods: Estimation of nucleated cell counts was performed using reference gene primer amplification. Assay used: immunoSEQ multiplex PCR; TCRdb lists only in-frame clones, some missing. V and J calls and clone size come straight from that table; D and trimming were deduced from the DNA. The table lists about 160,000 clones, just under 85% of them singletons. The rearrangement joins TRBV5-4 to TRBJ2-1; TRBD2 matches 10 bases. Sequencing was done on a sample of peripheral blood. The clonotype was recovered from a woman over 75 with acute or convalescent COVID-19. Here the CDR3 DNA reads TGTGCCAGCAGCCGGGGTGGTCTAGCGGGAGAAGATGAGCAGTTCTTC. It translates to CASSRGGLAGEDEQFF.